One sample yielded the 18 T cell receptor beta chains listed below, sequenced in a study of human T cells and chemical hapten exposure. Time point denoted: pre-sensitization, week 0. This sample's treatment: therapeutic diphenylcyclopropenone sensitization with weekly scalp DPC. TCRdb independently ran MiXCR on the RACE reads; one entry per CDR3 protein. The sample lists tens of thousands of distinct CDR3 sequences; about 14% were seen once. The sample in question was whole blood, obtained in connection with sensitization to the hapten diphenylcyclopropenone (DPC). These TCRs come from a woman aged 45-59 years with alopecia areata. Some clones in this sample may be carry-over from other donors' samples.

This clonotype was recorded a few times. The V gene is TRBV9, the J gene TRBJ2-7, with D perhaps TRBD1 (6 bases). The germline V gene encodes CDR1 SGDLS and CDR2 YYNGEE. Trimming stripped 2 bases from V and 3 bases from J, with 9 bases between. This CDR3 contains 13 residues. The CDR3, as DNA: TGTGCCAGCAGCGTCGGGACACACTACGAGCAGTACTTC. Translation gives CASSVGTHYEQYF.

V gene TRBV20-1 combines with J gene TRBJ2-2; TRBD2 is a possible D gene (6 bases). V lost 3 bases and J lost 1, with 12 bases in between. Germline assignment: CDR1 DFQATT and CDR2 SNEGSKA (reference sequence). The CDR3 runs to 15 residues. CDR3 sequence: CSASWGLRNTGELFF. CDR3 nucleotides: TGCAGTGCTAGCTGGGGACTCCGGAACACCGGGGAGCTGTTTTTT.

The chain combines TRBV18 with TRBJ2-1; D unresolved. Looked up from germline, CDR1 is KGHSH and CDR2 is LQKENI. CDR3 size: 14 residues. V lost 3 bases to trimming and J lost 9 bases, with 15 bases between them. The DNA for the CDR3 is TGTGCCAGCTCACCCTCTAGGGATCGAAGTGAGCAGTTCTTC. Translating it yields CASSPSRDRSEQFF.

This clonotype was seen at least ten times. J is TRBJ1-5 and V is TRBV7-8, with D possibly being TRBD1 (6 bases). The germline V gene encodes CDR1 SGHVS and CDR2 FQNEAQ. CDR3 length: 15 residues. The V end was cut by 5 bases, the J end by 0 bases, with 11 bases between. The DNA of the CDR3 is TGTGCCAGCAGCAAACAGGGACTTAGCAATCAGCCCCAGCATTTT. Translation: CASSKQGLSNQPQHF. Based on the CDR3 plus reference TRBV7-8 and TRBJ1-5, the full variable domain is GAGVSQSPRYKVAKRGQDVALRCDPISGHVSLFWYQQALGQGPEFLTYFQNEAQLDKSGLPSDRFFAERPEGSVSTLKIQRTQQEDSAVYLCASSKQGLSNQPQHFGDGTRLSIL.

In its sample, this clonotype was seen a few times. The rearrangement uses TRBV19 and TRBJ1-2, with D perhaps matching TRBD1 (5 bases). Germline lookup yields CDR1 LNHDA and CDR2 SQIVND (reference sequence). There are 11 residues in the CDR3. Trimming left V 5 bases short and J 8 bases short, with 9 bases between. As DNA, the CDR3 is TGTGCCAGTAGTTCACCAGGGGGCTACACCTTC. Translating gives CASSSPGGYTF.

This clonotype was recorded at least ten times. The rearrangement uses TRBV7-6 and TRBJ2-3; D not resolved. CDR3 length: 14 amino acids. Germline V CDR1 and CDR2: SGHVS, FNYEAQ. Trimming took off 2 bases at V and 2 bases at J, with 8 bases between the two ends. The CDR3 protein is CASSLSLTTDTQYF. For the CDR3, the DNA is TGTGCCAGCAGCTTATCTCTAACCACAGATACGCAGTATTTT.

The chain uses TRBV7-2 and TRBJ2-5, with D perhaps TRBD1 or TRBD2 (5 bases each). Germline CDR1 SGHTA, CDR2 FQGNSA. The V gene lost 5 bases and the J gene lost 1 base, with 20 bases spanning the gap. This CDR3 has 17 amino acids. The CDR3 spells CASSITGRGAVQETQYF. In nucleotides, the CDR3 is TGTGCCAGCAGCATCACCGGCCGAGGGGCGGTCCAAGAGACCCAGTACTTC.

This clonotype was found a few times. This sequence joins TRBV20-1 and TRBJ2-3; 9 nucleotides line up with TRBD2. CDR1 is DFQATT and CDR2 is SNEGSKA in the germline V gene (reference sequence). This CDR3 has 16 amino acids. Unmatched junction bases numbered 14, after V lost 6 bases and J lost 4 bases. The CDR3: CSAYKVSSGNADTQYF. The CDR3 DNA is TGCAGTGCCTACAAAGTTTCTAGCGGGAATGCAGATACGCAGTATTTT.

The V and J genes are TRBV7-2 and TRBJ2-5; TRBD1 or TRBD2 may be the D gene (5 bases each). With 3 bases removed from V and 5 bases from J, the gap between germline ends came to 22 bases. Germline V gene data show CDR1 as SGHTA and CDR2 as FQGNSA. This CDR3 has 17 amino acids. CDR3 in amino acids: CASSFGDLTSGMETQYF. CDR3 DNA sequence: TGTGCCAGCAGCTTTGGGGACCTAACCTCTGGCATGGAGACCCAGTACTTC.

The chain recombines TRBV3-1 with TRBJ2-7; no firm D call. The CDR3 contains 12 residues. Germline values: CDR1 LGHDT, CDR2 YNNKEL (reference sequence). The germline V and J ends were trimmed by 5 bases and 4 bases, with 9 bases remaining between them. The CDR3 spells CASSAMAYEQYF. The CDR3 bases are TGTGCCAGCAGCGCCATGGCGTACGAGCAGTACTTC.

This clonotype has just a few counts. The J gene is TRBJ1-1, the V gene TRBV12-3 or TRBV12-4; D remains ambiguous. V was cut by 6 bases and J by 1 base, with 15 bases left in between. The CDR3 has 15 residues. This chain's CDR3 is CASRAALRANTEAFF. The DNA of the CDR3 is TGTGCCAGCAGAGCCGCGTTAAGAGCGAACACTGAAGCTTTCTTT.

This sequence joins TRBV20-1 and TRBJ2-5; D is perhaps TRBD1 or TRBD2 (5 bases each). The CDR3 has 14 amino acids. The V end lost 6 bases, the J end lost 2 bases, and 16 bases lay between the germline ends. CDR1 is DFQATT, CDR2 SNEGSKA, per germline (reference sequence). CDR3 sequence (DNA): TGCAGTGCCCCTGTTTACGGGGCTCAAGAGACCCAGTACTTC. Its translation is CSAPVYGAQETQYF.

This clonotype was picked up a small number of times. V gene TRBV20-1 combines with J gene TRBJ1-5; D gene uncertain. The CDR3 is made up of 15 amino acids. Trimming removed 6 bases from V and 0 bases from J, with 15 bases in between. From germline, CDR1 is DFQATT and CDR2 SNEGSKA (reference sequence). This CDR3 reads CSATMDGRSNQPQHF. DNA for the CDR3: TGCAGTGCCACGATGGACGGGCGTAGCAATCAGCCCCAGCATTTT.

The chain joins TRBV27 to TRBJ1-4; D unclear. Germline V gives CDR1 MNHEY, CDR2 SMNVEV (reference sequence). The CDR3 consists of 17 residues. Trimming took off 2 bases at V and 7 bases at J, with 20 bases between the two ends. Here the CDR3 DNA reads TGTGCCAGCAGTTTAGCGAAGTGGCATCCGAAGAGTGAAAAACTGTTTTTT. Amino acids: CASSLAKWHPKSEKLFF.

This clonotype was observed a few times. The chain carries TRBV20-1 and TRBJ1-2; 7 positions agree with TRBD1. Per germline, CDR1 DFQATT and CDR2 SNEGSKA (reference sequence). This CDR3 spans 14 amino acids. Trimming took 3 bases from V and 7 from J; bases not matched to a gene: 11. The CDR3 DNA is TGCAGTGCTAGGGCAACAACAGGGGTGGTTGGCTACACCTTC. This sequence encodes CSARATTGVVGYTF.

The chain couples TRBV7-9 to TRBJ2-3; D unclear. Trimming stripped 3 bases from V and 11 bases from J, with 9 bases between. The CDR3 covers 11 residues. Germline V gene lookup returns CDR1 SEHNR and CDR2 FQNEAQ (reference sequence). Here the CDR3 reads CASSLGGRQYF. The CDR3 nucleotides read TGTGCCAGCAGCTTGGGTGGCAGGCAGTATTTT.

Comments on this clonotype: A junction end diverges from the germline sequence, so it may reflect a read error. The CDR3 DNA sequence: TGTGCCAGCAGCTTAGCGGGAGGGGATGAGACCCAGTACTTC. This gives the protein CASSLAGGDETQYF. The genes are TRBV12-3 or TRBV12-4 and TRBJ2-5; 11 bases line up with TRBD2. The CDR3 runs to 14 residues.

The chain uses TRBV19 and TRBJ2-1, with D tentatively TRBD1 or TRBD2 (5 bases each). CDR3 length: 15 amino acids. V lost 8 bases and J lost 6, with 20 bases in between. Germline CDR1 reads LNHDA; CDR2 reads SQIVND (reference sequence). This CDR3 reads CASEPRRDPRNEQFF. In nucleotides, the CDR3 is TGTGCCAGTGAACCTCGCCGGGACCCTCGCAATGAGCAGTTCTTC.